A selection of T cell receptor beta chains follows, all from one sample in a study of human T cells and chemical hapten exposure. From the RACE reads, TCRdb called clonotypes with MiXCR, one entry per CDR3 protein. The table lists about 55,000 distinct CDR3 sequences, around 9.4% of them singletons. The specimen comprised whole blood, sampled in connection with sensitization to the hapten diphenylcyclopropenone (DPC). These receptors came from a woman aged 45-60 years with alopecia areata. Some clones in this sample may be carry-over from other donors' samples. Both conserved end residues are part of each CDR3. Fields, in order: V gene, CDR3 protein.

V gene: TRBV18
CDR3 protein: CASSPITEAFF

V gene: TRBV3-1
CDR3 protein: CASSQGDRGSYEQYF

V gene: TRBV5-1
CDR3 protein: CASRQRESSYNEQFF

V gene: TRBV28
CDR3 protein: CASLERNEQFF

V gene: TRBV7-9
CDR3 protein: CASSFPIQGAGTEAFF

V gene: TRBV18
CDR3 protein: CASSPPTRRTEAFF

V gene: TRBV28
CDR3 protein: CASSLPDLAKNIQYF

V gene: TRBV6-5
CDR3 protein: CASSYSGYTDTQYF

V gene: TRBV29-1
CDR3 protein: CSVEEQLQETQYF

V gene: TRBV11-2
CDR3 protein: CASSLQDRSQYF

V gene: TRBV6-2/TRBV6-3
CDR3 protein: CASSLLIAGDHNEQYF

V gene: TRBV5-1
CDR3 protein: CASSLEGGLTYEQYF

V gene: TRBV3-1
CDR3 protein: CASSRRGQAGISRGYTF

V gene: TRBV10-2
CDR3 protein: CASRPQAGGTRELFF

V gene: TRBV12-3/TRBV12-4
CDR3 protein: CASCWGRDQPQHF

V gene: TRBV9
CDR3 protein: CASSVGPVGGQETQYF

V gene: TRBV24-1
CDR3 protein: CATRSTGEAFF

V gene: TRBV28
CDR3 protein: CASMALLNTEAFF

V gene: TRBV10-3
CDR3 protein: CAISVGPDQPQHF

V gene: TRBV28
CDR3 protein: CASRIDRSKGYTF

V gene: TRBV28
CDR3 protein: CASSLRGEAYEQYF

V gene: TRBV5-1
CDR3 protein: CASTVGSEAFF

V gene: TRBV18
CDR3 protein: CASSPTTGRDNSPLHF

V gene: TRBV29-1
CDR3 protein: CSASRTSGSYEQYF

V gene: TRBV13
CDR3 protein: CASLNYTGLGFSNTGELFF

V gene: TRBV28
CDR3 protein: CASSLGEGYEQYF

V gene: TRBV29-1
CDR3 protein: CSVGSPSAVTGELFF

V gene: TRBV28
CDR3 protein: CASSLAGGYEQYF